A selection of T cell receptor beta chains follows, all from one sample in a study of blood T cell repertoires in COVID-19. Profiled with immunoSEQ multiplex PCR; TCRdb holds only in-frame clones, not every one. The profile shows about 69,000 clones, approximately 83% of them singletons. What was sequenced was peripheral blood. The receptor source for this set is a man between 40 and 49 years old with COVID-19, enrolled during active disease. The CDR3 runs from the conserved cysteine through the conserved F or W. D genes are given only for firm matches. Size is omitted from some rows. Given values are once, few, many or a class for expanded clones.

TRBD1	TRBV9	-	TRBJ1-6	TGTGCCAGCAGCGGGACAGGTTATAATTCACCCCTCCACTTT	CASSGTGYNSPLHF
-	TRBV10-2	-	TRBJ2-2	TGCGCCAGCATAAGGGGCGTCACCGGGGAGCTGTTTTTT	CASIRGVTGELFF
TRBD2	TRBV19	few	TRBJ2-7	TGTGCCAGTAGCGGCGGGGGTCTCTCCTACGAGCAGTACTTC	CASSGGGLSYEQYF
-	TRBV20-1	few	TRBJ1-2	TGCAGTGCTAGAACAGACTATGGCTACACCTTC	CSARTDYGYTF
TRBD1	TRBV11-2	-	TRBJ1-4	TGTGCCAGCAGCCCAAACAGGGGAGGTGAAAAACTGTTTTTT	CASSPNRGGEKLFF
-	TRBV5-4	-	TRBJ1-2	TGTGCCAGCAGCATAGACACTCAGCATCTCTATGGCTACACCTTC	CASSIDTQHLYGYTF
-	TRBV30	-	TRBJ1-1	TGTGCCTGGAGTGTGACAGGCGGCACTGAAGCTTTCTTT	CAWSVTGGTEAFF
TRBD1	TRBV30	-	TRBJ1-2	TGTGCCTGGAGAGTTTCTGGGACAGGGAGGAGTGGCTACACCTTC	CAWRVSGTGRSGYTF
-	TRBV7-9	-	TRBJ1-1	TGTGCCAGCAGCTTAGCAGCGAACACTGAAGCTTTCTTT	CASSLAANTEAFF
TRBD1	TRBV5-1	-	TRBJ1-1	TGCGCCAGCAGCTACCCCGACAGGGTGAACACTGAAGCTTTCTTT	CASSYPDRVNTEAFF
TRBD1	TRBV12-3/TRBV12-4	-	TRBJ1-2	TGTGCCAGCAAGGACAGGGAGGCCTATGGCTACACCTTC	CASKDREAYGYTF
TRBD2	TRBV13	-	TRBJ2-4	TGTGCCAGCAGAATTAGCGGGGGTAGGAACATTCAGTACTTC	CASRISGGRNIQYF
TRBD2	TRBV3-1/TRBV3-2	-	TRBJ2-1	TGTGCCAGCAGCCAACGTCCTAGCGGGGGGGCCCTAGAGCAGTTCTTC	CASSQRPSGGALEQFF
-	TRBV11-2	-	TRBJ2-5	TGTGCCAGCACCCCTGGCGCTAGCGAGACCCAGTACTTC	CASTPGASETQYF
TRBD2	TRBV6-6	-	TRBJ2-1	TGTGCCAGCAGAAGTAGCGGGGGCTCCTACAATGAGCAGTTCTTC	CASRSSGGSYNEQFF
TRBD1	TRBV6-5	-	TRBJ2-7	TGTGCCAGCAGCCGAGGGACAGGGGTTCTGGAGCAGTACTTC	CASSRGTGVLEQYF
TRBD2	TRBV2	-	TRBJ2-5	TGTGCCAGCCCGACTAGCGGGAATCAAGAGACCCAGTACTTC	CASPTSGNQETQYF
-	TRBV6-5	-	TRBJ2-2	TGTGCCAGCAGTCGCGACAGGACGAACACCGGGGAGCTGTTTTTT	CASSRDRTNTGELFF
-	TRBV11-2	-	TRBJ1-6	TGTGCCAGCAGCTTAGAGGAGGGAGGGCACTCACCCCTCCACTTT	CASSLEEGGHSPLHF
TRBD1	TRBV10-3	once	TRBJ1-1	TGTGCCACCCGACAGGGTATGAACACTGAAGCTTTCTTT	CATRQGMNTEAFF
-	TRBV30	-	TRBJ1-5	TGTGCCTGGAGTGTTACAGGGAGAAAGGGGCAGCCCCAGCATTTT	CAWSVTGRKGQPQHF
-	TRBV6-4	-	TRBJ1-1	TGTGCCAGCAGTGCTAACAGGGTTGGCGGCACTGAAGCTTTCTTT	CASSANRVGGTEAFF
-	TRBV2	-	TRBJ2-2	TGTGCCAGCACAACGGAGGTTGGCGGGGAGCTGTTTTTT	CASTTEVGGELFF
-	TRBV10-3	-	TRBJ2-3	TGTGCCAGTAGTACTGGAGATACGCAGTATTTT	CASSTGDTQYF
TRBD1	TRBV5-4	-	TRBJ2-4	TGTGCCAGCAGTCACCCGACAGGGGATCCCAAAAACATTCAGTACTTC	CASSHPTGDPKNIQYF
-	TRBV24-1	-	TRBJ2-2	TGTGCCACCAGTGACGTAGGGACTCCTCGGGGAGGGGAGCTGTTTTTT	CATSDVGTPRGGELFF
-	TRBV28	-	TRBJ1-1	TGTGCCAGCAGTTGGCGGGGCAGTGAAGCTTTCTTT	CASSWRGSEAFF
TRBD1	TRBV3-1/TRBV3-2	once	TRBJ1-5	TGTGCCAGCAGTCAACAGGGGTCCAATCAGCCCCAGCATTTT	CASSQQGSNQPQHF
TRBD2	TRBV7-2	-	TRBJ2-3	TGTGCCAGCAGCTCAGGACTAGCGGGGGCCACAGATACGCAGTATTTT	CASSSGLAGATDTQYF
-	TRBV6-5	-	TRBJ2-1	TGTGCCAGCAGTTCGACAGGAGACAATGAGCAGTTCTTC	CASSSTGDNEQFF
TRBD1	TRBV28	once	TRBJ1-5	TGTGCCAGCAGAACCACAGGGGGCGGGTTCCCTACGCATTTT	CASRTTGGGFPTHF
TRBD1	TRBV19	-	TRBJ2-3	TGTGCCAGTAGTATAGTTGGGGGGACAGGACGCACAGATACGCAGTATTTT	CASSIVGGTGRTDTQYF
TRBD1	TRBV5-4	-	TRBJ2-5	TGTGCCAGTAGACAGGGGGAAGAGACCCAGTACTTC	CASRQGEETQYF
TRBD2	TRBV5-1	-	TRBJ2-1	TGCGCCAGCCGGGACTACTCCTACAATGAGCAGTTCTTC	CASRDYSYNEQFF
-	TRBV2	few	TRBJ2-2	TGTGCCAGCAAGCAGGCCGAGAACACCGGGGAGCTGTTTTTT	CASKQAENTGELFF
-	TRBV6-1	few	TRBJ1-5	TGTGCCAGCAGTGAACTTGGGGGGAGCAATCAGCCCCAGCATTTT	CASSELGGSNQPQHF
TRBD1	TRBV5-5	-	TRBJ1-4	TGTGCCAGCAGCATAGCGGGACAGCTAGCAACTAATGAAAAACTGTTTTTT	CASSIAGQLATNEKLFF
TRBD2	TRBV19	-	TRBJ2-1	TGTGCCAGTAGTATAGTCACGGGACTAGCGGATGAGCAGTTCTTC	CASSIVTGLADEQFF
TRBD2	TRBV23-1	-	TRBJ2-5	TGCGCCAGCGCCCTCCTTCGGGGGGGGGTCCCATGGGAGACCCAGTACTTC	CASALLRGGVPWETQYF
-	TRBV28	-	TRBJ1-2	TGTGCCAGCAGTTTAGGAGGGTCGGGTGGCTACACCTTC	CASSLGGSGGYTF
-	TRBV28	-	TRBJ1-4	TGTGCCAGCAGTTTTAGGGGGGGGCTTTTATTACTTGGACATGAAAAACTGTTTTTT	CASSFRGGLLLLGHEKLFF
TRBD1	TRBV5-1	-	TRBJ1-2	TGCGCCAGCAGCTACGGACAGGGCGTTAATGGCTACACCTTC	CASSYGQGVNGYTF
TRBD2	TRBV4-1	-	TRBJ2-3	TGCGCCAGCAGCCCCCTATTAGCGGGGGGGCCAGATACGCAGTATTTT	CASSPLLAGGPDTQYF
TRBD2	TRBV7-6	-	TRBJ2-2	TGTGCCAGCAGCTTCACCGGAGGGAGGGGTTACACCGGGGAGCTGTTTTTT	CASSFTGGRGYTGELFF
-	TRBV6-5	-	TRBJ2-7	TGTGCCAGCACTACGGACAGGGAGGGCGAGCAGTACTTC	CASTTDREGEQYF
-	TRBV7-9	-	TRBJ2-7	TGTGCCAGCACCCGCGCCATGAGTCCAGGGGAGCAGTACTTC	CASTRAMSPGEQYF
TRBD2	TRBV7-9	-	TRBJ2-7	TGTGCCAGCAGCTTAGGTCTAGCGGGAGCCGGCGAGCAGTACTTC	CASSLGLAGAGEQYF
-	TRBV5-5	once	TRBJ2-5	TGTGCCAGCACCACATCTGGGGGCAGGTACCAAGAGACCCAGTACTTC	CASTTSGGRYQETQYF
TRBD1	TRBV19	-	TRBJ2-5	TGTGCCAGTAGTACCCGGGACAGGGAGAAGACCCAGTACTTC	CASSTRDREKTQYF
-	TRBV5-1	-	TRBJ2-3	TGCGCCAGCAGCCCGACCTTTCAACAGCCCACAGATACGCAGTATTTT	CASSPTFQQPTDTQYF
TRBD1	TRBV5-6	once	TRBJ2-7	TGTGCCAGCAGCGTGGACAGGGCTGCCTACGAGCAGTACTTC	CASSVDRAAYEQYF
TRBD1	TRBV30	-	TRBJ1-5	TGTGCCTGGAGTCCCGGACAGGCGGGTCAGCCCCAGCATTTT	CAWSPGQAGQPQHF